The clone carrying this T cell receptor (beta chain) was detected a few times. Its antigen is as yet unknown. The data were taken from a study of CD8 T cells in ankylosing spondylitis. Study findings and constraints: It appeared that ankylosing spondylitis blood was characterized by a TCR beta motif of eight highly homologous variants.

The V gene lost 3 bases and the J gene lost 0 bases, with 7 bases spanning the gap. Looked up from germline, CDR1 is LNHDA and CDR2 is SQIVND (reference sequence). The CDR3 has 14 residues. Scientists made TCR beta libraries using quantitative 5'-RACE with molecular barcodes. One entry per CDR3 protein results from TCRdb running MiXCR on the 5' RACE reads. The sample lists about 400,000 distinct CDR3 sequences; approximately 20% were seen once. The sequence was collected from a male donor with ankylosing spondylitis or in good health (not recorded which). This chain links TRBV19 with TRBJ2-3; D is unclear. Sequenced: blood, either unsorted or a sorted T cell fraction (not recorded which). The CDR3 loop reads CASSIRGSTDTQYF. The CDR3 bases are TGTGCCAGTAGTATTCGAGGCAGCACAGATACGCAGTATTTT.